The 3 T cell receptor beta chains presented below share a single source sample, sequenced in a study of blood T cell repertoires in COVID-19. Data came from immunoSEQ multiplex PCR; TCRdb stores just in-frame clones and leaves some out. The sample lists 200,000 or so clones, around 77% occurring once. The sample taken for sequencing was peripheral blood. These receptors came from a man aged 60 to 75 with active or convalescent COVID-19.

This rearrangement joins TRBV28 to TRBJ2-3, with TRBD2 matching 9 bases. Germline lookup yields CDR1 MDHEN and CDR2 SYDVKM. The CDR3 has 19 amino acids. V shed 8 bases, J shed 2 bases, and the junction held 20 bases outside the gene matches. The CDR3 region has the DNA TGTGCCAGCGAGTCCGGGACAGTCCAGCGGGAGGCCACCACAGATACGCAGTATTTT. The encoded protein is CASESGTVQREATTDTQYF.

The chain is built from TRBV27 and TRBJ1-1, with D possibly TRBD1 on 5 matching bases. Between the trimmed V and J ends, which lost 3 bases and 4 bases, there was a span of 12 bases. CDR3 length: 14 amino acids. Germline V gene data show CDR1 as MNHEY and CDR2 as SMNVEV (reference sequence). CDR3 loop: CASSFREGSTEAFF. CDR3 DNA sequence: TGTGCCAGCAGTTTCAGGGAGGGTAGCACTGAAGCTTTCTTT.

A few counts support this clone. This chain joins TRBV6-5 and TRBJ1-4, with 8 bases identical to TRBD1. Germline CDR1 reads MNHEY; CDR2 reads SVGAGI. The junction had 4 bases not matched to a gene; V was cut back by 2 bases and J by 5 bases. The CDR3 has 15 residues. CDR3 region: CASSYNPGGNEKLFF. CDR3 sequence (DNA): TGTGCCAGCAGTTACAATCCAGGGGGCAATGAAAAACTGTTTTTT.